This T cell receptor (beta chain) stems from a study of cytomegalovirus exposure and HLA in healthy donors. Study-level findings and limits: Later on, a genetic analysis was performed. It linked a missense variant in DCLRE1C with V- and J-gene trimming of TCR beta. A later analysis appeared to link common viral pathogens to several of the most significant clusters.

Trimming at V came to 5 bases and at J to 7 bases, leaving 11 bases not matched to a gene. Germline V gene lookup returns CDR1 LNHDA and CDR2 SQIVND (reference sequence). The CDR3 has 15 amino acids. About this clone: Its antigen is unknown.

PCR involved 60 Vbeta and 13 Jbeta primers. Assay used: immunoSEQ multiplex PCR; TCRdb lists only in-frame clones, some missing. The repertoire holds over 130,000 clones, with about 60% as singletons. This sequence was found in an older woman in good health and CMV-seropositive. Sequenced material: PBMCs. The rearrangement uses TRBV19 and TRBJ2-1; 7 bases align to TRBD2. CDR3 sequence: CASSSGGRWWNEQFF. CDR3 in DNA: TGTGCCAGTAGTTCAGGCGGGAGATGGTGGAATGAGCAGTTCTTC.